Following are 18 T cell receptor beta chains from one sample sequenced in a study of shared clonotypes between healthy human individuals. Produced via immunoSEQ multiplex PCR; TCRdb's table is partial and in-frame only. The table records about 460,000 clones, roughly three quarters of them present only once. Sequencing was carried out using PBMCs. These receptor sequences come from a woman in her thirties or forties in good health. Some clones in this sample may be carry-over from other donors' samples.

V and J are TRBV30 and TRBJ2-5; TRBD2 matches 7 bases. V trimming: 2 bases; J trimming: 5 bases; junction bases outside the gene matches: 11. The CDR3 consists of 15 residues. CDR1 and CDR2 from the germline V gene are GTSNPN and SVGIG (reference sequence). CDR3 amino acids: CAWSRLAGIFETQYF. CDR3 sequence (DNA): TGTGCCTGGAGTAGGTTAGCGGGTATATTTGAGACCCAGTACTTC.

The V gene is TRBV11-2, the J gene TRBJ2-7, with D possibly being TRBD2 (6 bases). Germline lookup yields CDR1 SGHAT and CDR2 FQNNGV. This CDR3 has 16 amino acids. Trimming took 0 bases from V and 4 from J, leaving 16 bases between them. The DNA of the CDR3 is TGTGCCAGCAGCTTAGATCTTGTGGGACTTCCATACGAGCAGTACTTC. Protein product: CASSLDLVGLPYEQYF.

The sample holds one count of this clone. This rearrangement joins TRBV4-2 to TRBJ2-7, with no clear D. The ends were cut back, 5 bases at V and 1 base at J, with 18 bases in the middle. The length of the CDR3 is 16 residues. Germline V lookup: CDR1 LGHNA, CDR2 YNFKEQ. CDR3 bases: TGTGCCAGCAGCTTGACTCCGGACCCCGTTTCCTACGAGCAGTACTTC. Protein sequence: CASSLTPDPVSYEQYF.

The sample holds many counts of this clone. Different DNA sequences within this sample yield the same CDR3. The V gene is TRBV4-3, the J gene TRBJ2-6; D is uncertain. Between the trimmed V and J ends, which lost 0 bases and 0 bases, there was a span of 6 bases. The V gene's germline CDR1 is LGHNA and CDR2 YSLEER. The CDR3 is 16 amino acids. The CDR3 is CASSQDGSSGANVLTF. The CDR3 region has the DNA TGCGCCAGCAGCCAAGACGGCAGCTCTGGGGCCAACGTCCTGACTTTC.

This clone has only a few counts. The chain is built from TRBV7-2 and TRBJ1-4; tentatively, D is TRBD1 (5 bases). The ends were cut back, 3 bases at V and 6 bases at J, with 11 bases in the middle. The CDR3 extends over 14 amino acids. CDR1 is SGHTA and CDR2 is FQGNSA in the germline V gene. DNA for the CDR3: TGTGCCAGCAGCTTTACCGGGGCCCATGAAAAACTGTTTTTT. Its protein is CASSFTGAHEKLFF.

The gene calls are TRBV29-1 and TRBJ2-2, with TRBD1 matching 12 bases. The CDR3 length is 15 residues. The germline CDR1 and CDR2 sequences are SQVTM and ANQGSEA. V gave up 7 bases and J gave up 3 bases; unmatched junction bases: 6. This chain's CDR3 is CSAGDRGRDTGELFF. CDR3 coding DNA: TGCAGCGCCGGGGACAGGGGGCGGGACACCGGGGAGCTGTTTTTT.

The chain joins TRBV6-5 to TRBJ2-5; TRBD2 matches at 11 bases. Germline CDR1 is MNHEY and CDR2 is SVGAGI. Trimming at V came to 7 bases and at J to 7 bases, leaving 11 bases not matched to a gene. The CDR3 is made up of 15 amino acids. The CDR3 DNA sequence: TGTGCCAGCAAACTAGCGGGAGTACCCTCGGGGACCCAGTACTTC. Translation: CASKLAGVPSGTQYF.

The chain has TRBV18 and TRBJ2-2; tentatively, D is TRBD1 (5 bases). V lost 3 bases to trimming and J lost 0 bases, with 11 bases between them. The germline gives CDR1 KGHSH, CDR2 LQKENI. This CDR3 comprises 16 residues. As DNA, the CDR3 is TGTGCCAGCTCACCGAGACAGTCCGCGAACACCGGGGAGCTGTTTTTT. Its protein product is CASSPRQSANTGELFF. Based on the CDR3 plus reference TRBV18 and TRBJ2-2, the full variable domain is NAGVMQNPRHLVRRRGQEARLRCSPMKGHSHVYWYRQLPEEGLKFMVYLQKENIIDESGMPKERFSAEFPKEGPSILRIQQVVRGDSAAYFCASSPRQSANTGELFFGEGSRLTVL.

V gene TRBV23-1 combines with J gene TRBJ2-7, with no clear D. TRBV23-1 is flagged as an ORF with uncertain function. There are 13 residues in the CDR3. Trimming left V 2 bases short and J 6 bases short, with 11 bases between. The CDR3, as DNA: TGCGCCAGCAGTCAAGTGCAGGCTCCCGAGCAGTACTTC. Residues: CASSQVQAPEQYF.

This rearrangement joins TRBV19 to TRBJ2-2, with D uncertain. The CDR3 sequence is 13 residues long. Deletions cut 3 bases from V and 8 bases from J, with 10 bases between. CDR1 is LNHDA and CDR2 is SQIVND in the germline V gene (reference sequence). CDR3 amino acids: CASSIGIRGELFF. CDR3 nucleotides: TGTGCCAGTAGTATTGGGATAAGGGGGGAGCTGTTTTTT.

The chain employs TRBV29-1 and TRBJ2-7; D is possibly TRBD1 or TRBD2 (7 bases each). The CDR3 is made up of 14 amino acids. The V end lost 6 bases, the J end lost 6 bases, and 21 bases lay between the germline ends. Germline CDR1 is SQVTM and CDR2 is ANQGSEA. This CDR3 reads CSVDPQGGEGEQYF. The CDR3 DNA follows: TGCAGCGTAGATCCCCAGGGGGGGGAAGGCGAGCAGTACTTC.

This clone was recorded only once. This chain connects TRBV28 to TRBJ2-2; possibly TRBD2 for D (6 bases). The germline gives CDR1 MDHEN, CDR2 SYDVKM. Between the trimmed V and J ends, which lost 2 bases and 6 bases, there was a span of 13 bases. CDR3 length: 15 residues. CDR3 in DNA: TGTGCCAGCAGTTTACCGCAGGGAGGATCCGGGGAGCTGTTTTTT. Its translation is CASSLPQGGSGELFF.

The V call is TRBV28, the J call TRBJ1-5, with D uncertain. Per germline, CDR1 MDHEN and CDR2 SYDVKM. V shed 7 bases and J shed 1 base, with 8 bases lying between them. There are 13 residues in the CDR3. The CDR3 is CASNPDSNQPQHF. The CDR3 DNA follows: TGTGCCAGCAACCCGGACAGCAATCAGCCCCAGCATTTT.

The rearrangement uses TRBV11-2 and TRBJ2-7; 9 nucleotides match TRBD1. Trimming cost V 1 base and J 10 bases; bases outside gene matches: 11. The CDR3 loop spans 15 amino acids. The germline V gene has CDR1 SGHAT and CDR2 FQNNGV. The CDR3 bases are TGTGCCAGCAGCTTAGGGACAGGGGCAATCGTAGGTCAGTACTTC. Translating gives CASSLGTGAIVGQYF.

This clone has only a few counts. V and J are TRBV6-4 and TRBJ2-2, with D hard to call. CDR1 and CDR2 from the germline V gene are MRHNA and SNTAGT. Trimming removed 5 bases at V and 7 bases at J, with 11 bases between. This CDR3 is 13 amino acids long. This CDR3 is CASSPTEVGELFF. CDR3 DNA sequence: TGTGCCAGCAGTCCAACTGAGGTCGGGGAGCTGTTTTTT.

V usage is TRBV18 and J usage is TRBJ1-3; possibly TRBD1 for D (5 bases). The CDR3 has 16 amino acids. Trimming took 3 bases from V and 0 from J, leaving 12 bases between them. In germline, CDR1 is KGHSH, CDR2 LQKENI. CDR3 in amino acids: CASSPETAYSGNTIYF. As DNA, the CDR3 is TGTGCCAGCTCACCGGAGACAGCATACTCTGGAAACACCATATATTTT.

As concerns this clone: A read error may be the cause here, since a much bigger clone is one base away. Other DNA sequences of this sample code for an identical CDR3. V is TRBV29-1 and J is TRBJ1-3; D uncertain. The CDR3 extends over 12 amino acids. Germline CDR1 SQVTM, CDR2 ANQGSEA. The V end was cut by 4 bases, the J end by 3 bases, with 7 bases between. CDR3 loop: CSVGQVGNTIYF. The CDR3 nucleotides are TGCAGCGTTGGGCAGGTTGGAAACACCATATATTTT.

Details on this clone: This is likely a read error, given that the CDR3 carries no conserved phenylalanine or tryptophan at its end. This chain connects TRBV4-1 to TRBJ2-3; TRBD2 aligns across 8 bases. The V segment lost 1 base and the J segment 3 bases; nucleotides outside the gene matches: 6. This CDR3 is built from 16 residues. The germline V gene encodes CDR1 MGHRA and CDR2 YSYEKL. The CDR3 nucleotides read TGCGCCAGCAGCCAAGGGACACTAGCGGTAACAGATACGCAGTATCTT. Encoded protein: CASSQGTLAVTDTQYL.